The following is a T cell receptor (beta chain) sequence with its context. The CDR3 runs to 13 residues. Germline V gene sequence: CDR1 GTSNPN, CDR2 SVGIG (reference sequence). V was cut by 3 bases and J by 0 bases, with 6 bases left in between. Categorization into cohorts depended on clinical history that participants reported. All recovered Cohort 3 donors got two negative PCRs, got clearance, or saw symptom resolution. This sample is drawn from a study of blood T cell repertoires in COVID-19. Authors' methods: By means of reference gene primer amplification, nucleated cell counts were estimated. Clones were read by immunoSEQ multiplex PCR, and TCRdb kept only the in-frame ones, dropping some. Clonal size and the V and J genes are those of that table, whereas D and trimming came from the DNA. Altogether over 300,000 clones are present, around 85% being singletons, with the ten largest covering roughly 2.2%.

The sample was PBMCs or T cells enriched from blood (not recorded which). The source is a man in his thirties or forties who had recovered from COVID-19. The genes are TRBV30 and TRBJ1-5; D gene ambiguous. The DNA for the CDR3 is TGTGCCTGGAGCGGGAATAGCAATCAGCCCCAGCATTTT. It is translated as CAWSGNSNQPQHF.